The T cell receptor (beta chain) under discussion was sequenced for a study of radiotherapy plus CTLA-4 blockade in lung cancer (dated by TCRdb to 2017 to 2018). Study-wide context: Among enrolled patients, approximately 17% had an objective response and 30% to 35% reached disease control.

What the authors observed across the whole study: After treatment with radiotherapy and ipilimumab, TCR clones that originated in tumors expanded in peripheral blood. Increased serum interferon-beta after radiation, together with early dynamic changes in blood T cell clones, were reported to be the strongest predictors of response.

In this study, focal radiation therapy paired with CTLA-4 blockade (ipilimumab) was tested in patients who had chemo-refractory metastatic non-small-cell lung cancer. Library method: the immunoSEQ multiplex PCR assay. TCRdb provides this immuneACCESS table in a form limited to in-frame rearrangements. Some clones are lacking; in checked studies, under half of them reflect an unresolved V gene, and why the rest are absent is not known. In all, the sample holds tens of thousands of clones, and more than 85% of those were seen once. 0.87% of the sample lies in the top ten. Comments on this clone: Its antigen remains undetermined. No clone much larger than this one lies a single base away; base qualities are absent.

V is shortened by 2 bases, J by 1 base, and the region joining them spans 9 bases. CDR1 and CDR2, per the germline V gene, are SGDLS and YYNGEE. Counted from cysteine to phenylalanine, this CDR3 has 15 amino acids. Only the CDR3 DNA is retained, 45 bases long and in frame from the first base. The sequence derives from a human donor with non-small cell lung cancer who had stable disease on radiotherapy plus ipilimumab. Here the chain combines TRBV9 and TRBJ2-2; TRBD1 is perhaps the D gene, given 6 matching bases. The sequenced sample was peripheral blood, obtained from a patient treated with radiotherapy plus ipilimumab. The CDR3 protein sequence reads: CASSVGHLNTGELFF. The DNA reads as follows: TGTGCCAGCAGCGTGGGACACTTGAACACCGGGGAGCTGTTTTTT.